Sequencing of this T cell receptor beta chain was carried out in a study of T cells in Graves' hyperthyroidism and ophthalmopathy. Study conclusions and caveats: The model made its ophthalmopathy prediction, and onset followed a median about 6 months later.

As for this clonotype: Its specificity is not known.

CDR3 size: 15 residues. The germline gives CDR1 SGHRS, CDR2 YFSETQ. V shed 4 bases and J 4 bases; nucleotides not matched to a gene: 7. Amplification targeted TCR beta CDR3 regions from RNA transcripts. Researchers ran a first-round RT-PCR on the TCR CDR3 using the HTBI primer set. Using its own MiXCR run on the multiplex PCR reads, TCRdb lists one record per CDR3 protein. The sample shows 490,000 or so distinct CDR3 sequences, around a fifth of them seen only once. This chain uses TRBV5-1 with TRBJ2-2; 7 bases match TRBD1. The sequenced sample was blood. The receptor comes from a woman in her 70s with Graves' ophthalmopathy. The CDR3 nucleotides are TGCGCCAGCAGCCTCCGACAGGGATCCACCGGGGAGCTGTTTTTT. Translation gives CASSLRQGSTGELFF.